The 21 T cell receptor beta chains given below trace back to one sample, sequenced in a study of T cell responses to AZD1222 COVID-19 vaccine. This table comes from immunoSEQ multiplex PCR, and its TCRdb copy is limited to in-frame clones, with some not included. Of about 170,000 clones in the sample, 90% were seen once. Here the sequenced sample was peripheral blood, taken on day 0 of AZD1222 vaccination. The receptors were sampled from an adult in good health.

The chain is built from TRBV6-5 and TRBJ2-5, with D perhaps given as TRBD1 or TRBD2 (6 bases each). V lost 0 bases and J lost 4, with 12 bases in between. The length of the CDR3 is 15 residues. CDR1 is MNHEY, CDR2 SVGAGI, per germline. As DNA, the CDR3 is TGTGCCAGCAGTTACTCGGATTCGGGGGCAGAGACCCAGTACTTC. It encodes CASSYSDSGAETQYF.

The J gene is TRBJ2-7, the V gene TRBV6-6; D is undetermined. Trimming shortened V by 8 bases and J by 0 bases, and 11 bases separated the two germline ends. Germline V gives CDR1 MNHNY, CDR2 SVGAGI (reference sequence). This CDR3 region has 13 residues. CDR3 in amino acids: CASRSGGSYEQYF. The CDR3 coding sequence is TGTGCCAGCCGTTCAGGCGGCTCCTACGAGCAGTACTTC.

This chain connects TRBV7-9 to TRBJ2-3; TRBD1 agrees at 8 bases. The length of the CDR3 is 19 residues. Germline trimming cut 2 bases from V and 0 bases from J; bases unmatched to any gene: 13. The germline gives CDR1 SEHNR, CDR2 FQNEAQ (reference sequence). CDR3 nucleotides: TGTGCCAGCAGCTTATTGCGTCAGGGGGCGTTTTTTAGCACAGATACGCAGTATTTT. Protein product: CASSLLRQGAFFSTDTQYF. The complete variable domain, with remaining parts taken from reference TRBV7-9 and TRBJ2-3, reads DTGVSQNPRHKITKRGQNVTFRCDPISEHNRLYWYRQTLGQGPEFLTYFQNEAQLEKSRLLSDRFSAERPKGSFSTLEIQRTEQGDSAMYLCASSLLRQGAFFSTDTQYFGPGTRLTVL.

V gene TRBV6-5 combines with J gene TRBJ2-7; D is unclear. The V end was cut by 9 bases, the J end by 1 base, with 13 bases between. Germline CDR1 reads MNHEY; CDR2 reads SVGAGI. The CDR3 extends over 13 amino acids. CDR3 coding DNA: TGTGCCAGTGGAGACCTGGGGTCCTACGAGCAGTACTTC. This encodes CASGDLGSYEQYF.

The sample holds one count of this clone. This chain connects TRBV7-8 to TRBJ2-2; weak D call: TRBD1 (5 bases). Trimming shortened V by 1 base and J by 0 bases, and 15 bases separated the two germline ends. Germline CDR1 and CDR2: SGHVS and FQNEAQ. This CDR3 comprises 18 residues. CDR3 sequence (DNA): TGTGCCAGCAGCTTAGTCGGTCGGCACAGGTCGAACACCGGGGAGCTGTTTTTT. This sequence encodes CASSLVGRHRSNTGELFF.

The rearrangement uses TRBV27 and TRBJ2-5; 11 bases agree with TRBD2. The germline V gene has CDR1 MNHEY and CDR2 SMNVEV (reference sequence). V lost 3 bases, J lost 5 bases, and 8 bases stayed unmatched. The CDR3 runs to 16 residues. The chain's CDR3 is CASSFRSGGAKETQYF. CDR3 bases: TGTGCCAGCAGTTTTCGTAGCGGGGGGGCCAAGGAGACCCAGTACTTC.

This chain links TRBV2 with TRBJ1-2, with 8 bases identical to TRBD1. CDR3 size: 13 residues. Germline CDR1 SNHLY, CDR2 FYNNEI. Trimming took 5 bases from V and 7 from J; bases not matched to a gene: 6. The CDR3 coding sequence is TGTGCCAGCAGTATCGACAGGGGTAGTGGCTACACCTTC. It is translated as CASSIDRGSGYTF.

This chain's CDR3 is CASSQDRYEQFF. The CDR3, as DNA: TGTGCCAGCAGCCAAGACAGGTATGAGCAGTTCTTC. The V call is TRBV3-1 (or the pseudogene TRBV3-2), the J call TRBJ2-1; no clear D. V shed 0 bases and J shed 8 bases, with 5 bases lying between them. The CDR3 runs to 12 residues. Germline CDR1 and CDR2: LGHDT and YNNKEL (reference sequence).

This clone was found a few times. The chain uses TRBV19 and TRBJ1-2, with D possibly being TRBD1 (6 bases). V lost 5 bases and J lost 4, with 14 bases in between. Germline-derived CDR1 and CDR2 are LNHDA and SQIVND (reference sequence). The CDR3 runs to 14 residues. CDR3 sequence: CASSGHREGYGYTF. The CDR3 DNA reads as TGTGCCAGTAGTGGCCACAGGGAGGGCTATGGCTACACCTTC.

CDR3 protein: CASSGGGVETQYF. Here the CDR3 DNA reads TGTGCCAGCAGTGGTGGTGGGGTTGAGACCCAGTACTTC. The chain links TRBV2 to TRBJ2-5, with D uncertain. This CDR3 is built from 13 residues. From germline, CDR1 is SNHLY and CDR2 FYNNEI. V lost 4 bases and J 5 bases, leaving 11 bases between the germline ends.

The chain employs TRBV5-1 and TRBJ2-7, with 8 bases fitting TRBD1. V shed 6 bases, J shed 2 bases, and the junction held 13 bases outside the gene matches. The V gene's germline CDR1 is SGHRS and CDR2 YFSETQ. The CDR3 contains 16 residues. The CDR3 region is CASTQTGGTPAYEQYF. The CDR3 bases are TGCGCCAGCACCCAAACAGGGGGGACTCCCGCCTACGAGCAGTACTTC. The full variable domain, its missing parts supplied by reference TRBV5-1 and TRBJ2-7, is KAGVTQTPRYLIKTRGQQVTLSCSPISGHRSVSWYQQTPGQGLQFLFEYFSETQRNKGNFPGRFSGRQFSNSRSEMNVSTLELGDSALYLCASTQTGGTPAYEQYFGPGTRLTVT.

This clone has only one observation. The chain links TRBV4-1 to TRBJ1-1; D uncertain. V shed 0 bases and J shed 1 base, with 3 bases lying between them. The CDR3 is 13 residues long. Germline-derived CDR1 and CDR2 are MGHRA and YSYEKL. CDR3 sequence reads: CASSQDTNTEAFF. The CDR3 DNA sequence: TGCGCCAGCAGCCAAGACACGAACACTGAAGCTTTCTTT.

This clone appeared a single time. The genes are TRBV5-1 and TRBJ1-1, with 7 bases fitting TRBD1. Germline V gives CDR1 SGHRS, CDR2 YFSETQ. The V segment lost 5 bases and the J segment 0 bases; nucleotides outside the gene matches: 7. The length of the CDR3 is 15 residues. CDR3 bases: TGCGCCAGCAGGAACCAACAGGGGTTGAACACTGAAGCTTTCTTT. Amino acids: CASRNQQGLNTEAFF. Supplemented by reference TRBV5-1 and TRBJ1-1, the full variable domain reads KAGVTQTPRYLIKTRGQQVTLSCSPISGHRSVSWYQQTPGQGLQFLFEYFSETQRNKGNFPGRFSGRQFSNSRSEMNVSTLELGDSALYLCASRNQQGLNTEAFFGQGTRLTVV.

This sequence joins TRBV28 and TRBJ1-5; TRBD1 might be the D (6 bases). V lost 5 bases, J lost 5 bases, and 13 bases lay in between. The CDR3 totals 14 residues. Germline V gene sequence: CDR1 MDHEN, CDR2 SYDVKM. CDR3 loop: CASSPTGLDQPQHF. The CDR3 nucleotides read TGTGCCAGCAGTCCGACAGGTCTCGATCAGCCCCAGCATTTT. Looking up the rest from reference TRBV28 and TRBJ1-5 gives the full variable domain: DVKVTQSSRYLVKRTGEKVFLECVQDMDHENMFWYRQDPGLGLRLIYFSYDVKMKEKGDIPEGYSVSREKKERFSLILESASTNQTSMYLCASSPTGLDQPQHFGDGTRLSIL.

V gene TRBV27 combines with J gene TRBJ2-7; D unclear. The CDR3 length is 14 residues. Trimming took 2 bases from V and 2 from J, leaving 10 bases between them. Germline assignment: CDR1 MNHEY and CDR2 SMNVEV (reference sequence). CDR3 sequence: CASSLMGRPYEQYF. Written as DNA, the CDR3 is TGTGCCAGCAGTTTAATGGGCAGGCCCTACGAGCAGTACTTC.

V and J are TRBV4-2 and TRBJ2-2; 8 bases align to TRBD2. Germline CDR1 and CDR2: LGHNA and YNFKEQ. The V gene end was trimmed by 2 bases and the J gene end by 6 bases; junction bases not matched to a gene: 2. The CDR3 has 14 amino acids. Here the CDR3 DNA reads TGTGCCAGCAGCCAATCGGGGGGGTCCGGGGAGCTGTTTTTT. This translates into CASSQSGGSGELFF.

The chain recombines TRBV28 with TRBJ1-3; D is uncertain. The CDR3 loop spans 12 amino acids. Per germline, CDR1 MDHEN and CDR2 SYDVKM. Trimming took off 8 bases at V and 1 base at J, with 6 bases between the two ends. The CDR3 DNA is TGTGCCAGCGGAGGGTCTGGAAACACCATATATTTT. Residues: CASGGSGNTIYF.

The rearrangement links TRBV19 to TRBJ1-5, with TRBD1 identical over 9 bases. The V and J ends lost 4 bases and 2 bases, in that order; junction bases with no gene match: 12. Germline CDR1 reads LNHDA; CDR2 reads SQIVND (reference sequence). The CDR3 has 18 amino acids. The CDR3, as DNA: TGTGCCAGTAGTAGACCGACAGGGGGACTAGCTGGCAATCAGCCCCAGCATTTT. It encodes CASSRPTGGLAGNQPQHF.

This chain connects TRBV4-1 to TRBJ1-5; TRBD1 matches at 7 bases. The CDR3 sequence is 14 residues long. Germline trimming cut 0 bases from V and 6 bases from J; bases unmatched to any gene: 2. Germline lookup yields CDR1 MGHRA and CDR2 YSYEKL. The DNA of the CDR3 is TGCGCCAGCAGCCAAGAGACAGGGACTCAGCCCCAGCATTTT. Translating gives CASSQETGTQPQHF.

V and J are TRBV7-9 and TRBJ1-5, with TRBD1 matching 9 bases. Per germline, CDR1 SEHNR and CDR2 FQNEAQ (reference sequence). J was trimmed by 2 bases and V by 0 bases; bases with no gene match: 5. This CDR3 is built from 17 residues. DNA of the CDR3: TGTGCCAGCAGCTTAGCGGGGGACAGGGAACGCAATCAGCCCCAGCATTTT. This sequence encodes CASSLAGDRERNQPQHF.

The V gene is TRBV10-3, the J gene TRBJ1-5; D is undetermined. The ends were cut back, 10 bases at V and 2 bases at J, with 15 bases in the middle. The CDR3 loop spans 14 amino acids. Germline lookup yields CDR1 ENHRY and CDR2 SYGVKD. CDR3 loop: CATGGMGRNQPQHF. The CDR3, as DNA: TGTGCCACAGGCGGGATGGGCCGCAATCAGCCCCAGCATTTT.